One and the same sample provided the 12 T cell receptor beta chains below, sequenced in a study of beta chain features in type 1 diabetes. These receptors have no identified antigens. Broader study findings: People with Type 1 diabetes carried modestly yet significantly shorter TCRB CDR3s in all four CD4+ subsets.

The authors reverse transcribed all of the isolated RNA, so sequencing captured expressed TCRB transcripts. Only in-frame clones appear in the TCRdb table, and some are missing; sequencing was by immunoSEQ multiplex PCR. This table holds some 160,000 clones, 9% to 10% found once. Sample: central memory CD4+ T cells from blood. The receptors here all came from a woman in her 30s with type 1 diabetes.

A word on this clone: One end of the junction fails to match germline, which may point to a read error. The chain carries TRBV7-7 and TRBJ2-5; 10 bases fit TRBD2. This CDR3 has 14 residues. Germline V CDR1 and CDR2: SSHAT, FNYEAQ (reference sequence). DNA for the CDR3: TGTGCTAGCAGCTTCACGGGACTAGCGGAGACCCAGTACTTC. This gives the protein CASSFTGLAETQYF.

This clone was seen a few times. The chain has TRBV7-9 and TRBJ1-2; D may be TRBD1 (5 bases). The CDR3 has 14 residues. Germline loops: CDR1 SEHNR, CDR2 FQNEAQ (reference sequence). V lost 3 bases and J lost 4, with 12 bases in between. CDR3 residues: CASSFAVGAYGYTF. The CDR3 DNA reads as TGTGCCAGCAGCTTCGCAGTAGGGGCCTATGGCTACACCTTC. Looking up the rest from reference TRBV7-9 and TRBJ1-2 gives the full variable domain: DTGVSQNPRHKITKRGQNVTFRCDPISEHNRLYWYRQTLGQGPEFLTYFQNEAQLEKSRLLSDRFSAERPKGSFSTLEIQRTEQGDSAMYLCASSFAVGAYGYTFGSGTRLTVV.

The chain uses TRBV30 and TRBJ2-7, with 10 bases fitting TRBD2. CDR1 GTSNPN and CDR2 SVGIG come from the germline V gene (reference sequence). The CDR3 consists of 15 residues. V shed 3 bases, J shed 0 bases, and the junction held 5 bases outside the gene matches. The chain's CDR3 is CAWREGLADSYEQYF. The CDR3, as DNA: TGTGCCTGGAGAGAAGGACTAGCGGACTCCTACGAGCAGTACTTC.

This clone was detected only a few times. The chain recombines TRBV18 with TRBJ2-5; D remains ambiguous. The V end lost 5 bases, the J end lost 1 base, and 8 bases lay between the germline ends. There are 13 residues in the CDR3. Germline loops: CDR1 KGHSH, CDR2 LQKENI. The CDR3 DNA reads as TGTGCCAGCTCATCCTCCCGCCAAGAGACCCAGTACTTC. Protein sequence: CASSSSRQETQYF.

V usage is TRBV9 and J usage is TRBJ1-4; D is perhaps TRBD1 (6 bases). V lost 3 bases, J lost 3 bases, and 18 bases lay in between. Germline lookup yields CDR1 SGDLS and CDR2 YYNGEE. The CDR3 spans 17 residues. In DNA, the CDR3 is TGTGCCAGCAGCGGATTACTAGACAGGACCTCTAATGAAAAACTGTTTTTT. Encoded protein: CASSGLLDRTSNEKLFF.

This clone has more than one count but fewer than ten. The rearrangement links TRBV30 to TRBJ2-7; possible D gene TRBD2, 5 bases. V was shortened by 3 bases and J by 3 bases, with 6 bases between the two germline ends. The CDR3 consists of 11 residues. CDR1 GTSNPN and CDR2 SVGIG come from the germline V gene (reference sequence). The CDR3 sequence: CAWSGNYEQYF. CDR3 in DNA: TGTGCCTGGAGCGGGAACTACGAGCAGTACTTC.

The chain combines TRBV4-1 with TRBJ2-3; 7 nucleotides match TRBD1. The CDR3 extends over 15 amino acids. Per the germline V gene, CDR1 is MGHRA and CDR2 is YSYEKL. Germline trimming cut 3 bases from V and 4 bases from J; bases unmatched to any gene: 7. CDR3 DNA: TGCGCCAGCAGCCATCACGGGCAGGGGGCAGATACGCAGTATTTT. This gives the protein CASSHHGQGADTQYF.

This clone came up a few times. The CDR3 nucleotides are TGTGCCAGCAGGTTGGGCGGGCTTCAGGCGCAGTACTTC. Protein sequence: CASRLGGLQAQYF. The chain combines TRBV28 with TRBJ2-7, with D perhaps TRBD2 (5 bases). V lost 6 bases and J 9 bases, leaving 18 bases between the germline ends. Per germline, CDR1 MDHEN and CDR2 SYDVKM. CDR3 length equals 13 residues.

There are a few counts of this clone. The gene calls are TRBV5-1 and TRBJ2-5; 8 nucleotides match TRBD1. V dropped 4 bases and J dropped 5; count of bases not matched to a gene: 4. The germline CDR1 and CDR2 sequences are SGHRS and YFSETQ. The CDR3 consists of 13 residues. The CDR3 DNA reads TGCGCCAGCAGCATTAACAGGGGGGAGACCCAGTACTTC. This encodes CASSINRGETQYF.

The rearrangement uses TRBV19 and TRBJ1-5; 8 bases are shared with TRBD1. The CDR3 is made up of 12 amino acids. CDR1 is LNHDA, CDR2 SQIVND, per germline (reference sequence). Trimming cost V 7 bases and J 5 bases; bases outside gene matches: 1. CDR3 in DNA: TGTGCCAGTAAACAGGGGGATCAGCCCCAGCATTTT. Its protein is CASKQGDQPQHF.

This clone was seen a few times. This sample includes further DNA sequences coding for the same CDR3. V gene TRBV7-9 combines with J gene TRBJ2-7; a weak D match, TRBD2 (6 bases). The CDR3 totals 13 residues. Trimming left V 0 bases short and J 3 bases short, with 6 bases between. From germline, CDR1 is SEHNR and CDR2 FQNEAQ (reference sequence). The CDR3, as DNA: TGTGCCAGCAGCTTAGCGGGAGGCTACGAGCAGTACTTC. This translates into CASSLAGGYEQYF.

At least ten counts were recorded for this clone. This chain joins TRBV4-2 and TRBJ1-3; D is possibly TRBD1 (5 bases). The CDR3 totals 16 residues. CDR1 and CDR2 from the germline V gene are LGHNA and YNFKEQ. With 0 bases removed from V and 0 bases from J, the gap between germline ends came to 9 bases. As DNA, the CDR3 is TGTGCCAGCAGCCAAGAGACGGACACCTCTGGAAACACCATATATTTT. It specifies CASSQETDTSGNTIYF.